A single sample is the source of the 27 T cell receptor beta chains below, sequenced in a study of T cell responses to AZD1222 COVID-19 vaccine. Profiled with immunoSEQ multiplex PCR; TCRdb holds only in-frame clones, not every one. The repertoire holds over 120,000 clones, nearly 90% seen once, with approximately 5.1% in the top ten. Here the sequenced sample was peripheral blood, taken 28 days after the second dose of the MenACWY control vaccine. The receptors were sampled from an adult who received the MenACWY meningococcal vaccine as a control.

This clone was observed a single time. V is TRBV4-1 and J is TRBJ2-7, with 9 bases fitting TRBD1. Looked up from germline, CDR1 is MGHRA and CDR2 is YSYEKL. The J segment lost 3 bases and the V segment lost 3 bases, leaving 15 bases of the junction unmatched. The CDR3 extends over 18 amino acids. The CDR3 loop is CASSQDFARDRVGYEQYF. CDR3 nucleotide sequence: TGCGCCAGCAGCCAGGACTTCGCCCGGGACAGGGTGGGCTACGAGCAGTACTTC.

The chain employs TRBV28 and TRBJ2-6; TRBD2 agrees at 13 bases. The CDR3 is 20 residues long. V gave up 7 bases and J gave up 0 bases; unmatched junction bases: 12. Germline CDR1 and CDR2: MDHEN and SYDVKM. The CDR3 coding sequence is TGTGCCAGCATCACTAGCGGGAGGGCCAGGGCAACCTCTGGGGCCAACGTCCTGACTTTC. Translation gives CASITSGRARATSGANVLTF.

The V and J genes are TRBV2 and TRBJ2-5; tentatively, D is TRBD1 (8 bases). The V gene's germline CDR1 is SNHLY and CDR2 FYNNEI. Trimming removed 5 bases from V and 5 bases from J, with 15 bases in between. This CDR3 region has 14 residues. Here the CDR3 DNA reads TGTGCCAGCAGTCGTACAGGGGGGGTGGAGACCCAGTACTTC. It codes for CASSRTGGVETQYF.

The sample holds one count of this clone. The V gene is TRBV28, the J gene TRBJ1-4; no clear D. The germline V gene encodes CDR1 MDHEN and CDR2 SYDVKM. The V end was cut by 4 bases, the J end by 3 bases, with 12 bases between. This CDR3 has 15 amino acids. The CDR3 loop is CASSSPRRSNEKLFF. The CDR3, as DNA: TGTGCCAGCAGTTCCCCCAGGAGATCTAATGAAAAACTGTTTTTT.

Only one count was recorded for this clone. This sequence joins TRBV7-6 and TRBJ1-5; weak D call: TRBD1 (5 bases). Trimming pared 2 bases from V and 6 bases from J, leaving 20 bases between. The CDR3 sequence is 17 residues long. From germline, CDR1 is SGHVS and CDR2 FNYEAQ. CDR3 in DNA: TGTGCCAGCAGCTTACGGTATTCGGGGCAGGGCACTCAGCCCCAGCATTTT. As protein: CASSLRYSGQGTQPQHF.

The chain joins TRBV5-4 to TRBJ2-3; D not certain. This CDR3 is built from 16 residues. Trimming removed 5 bases from V and 0 bases from J, with 16 bases in between. From germline, CDR1 is SGHNT and CDR2 YYREEE (reference sequence). The CDR3 loop is CASSDSTETSTDTQYF. CDR3 in DNA: TGTGCCAGCAGTGACTCGACTGAGACTAGCACAGATACGCAGTATTTT.

J is TRBJ1-2 and V is TRBV2; no clear D gene. Germline V gene sequence: CDR1 SNHLY, CDR2 FYNNEI. The V and J ends lost 5 bases and 5 bases respectively, with 18 bases between them. This CDR3 has 15 amino acids. The CDR3 reads CASSQFSRGRYGYTF. CDR3 nucleotide sequence: TGTGCCAGCAGTCAATTCTCCCGGGGAAGGTATGGCTACACCTTC.

J is TRBJ1-2 and V is TRBV7-3; 7 nucleotides align to TRBD1. Trimming removed 5 bases from V and 6 bases from J; junction bases left unmatched: 6. Germline V gene data show CDR1 as SGHTA and CDR2 as FQGTGA. This CDR3 is built from 13 residues. In DNA, the CDR3 is TGTGCCAGCAGCCTGACAGGGAATAATGGCTACACCTTC. Its protein product is CASSLTGNNGYTF.

This clone came up a few times. In nucleotides, the CDR3 is TGTGCCAGCAGCGACAGGGGGCGTCAGCCCCAGCATTTT. Protein product: CASSDRGRQPQHF. This sequence joins TRBV7-2 and TRBJ1-5; 10 bases match TRBD1. Trimming removed 5 bases from V and 6 bases from J; junction bases left unmatched: 1. Looked up from germline, CDR1 is SGHTA and CDR2 is FQGNSA. The CDR3 contains 13 residues.

This clone was observed a single time. This chain links TRBV7-2 with TRBJ2-1; D remains unclear. Between the trimmed V and J ends, which lost 4 bases and 5 bases, there was a span of 15 bases. The CDR3 sequence is 15 residues long. Germline V lookup: CDR1 SGHTA, CDR2 FQGNSA. The chain's CDR3 is CASSSQVTVDNEQFF. In DNA, the CDR3 is TGTGCCAGCAGCTCGCAGGTCACAGTAGACAATGAGCAGTTCTTC.

The CDR3 nucleotides are TGTGCCACCAGCAGAGAGTTAGCGGGTGAGACCCAGTACTTC. Residues: CATSRELAGETQYF. This rearrangement joins TRBV15 to TRBJ2-5; 7 positions agree with TRBD2. This CDR3 is 14 amino acids long. The trim removed 0 bases at V and 5 bases at J, leaving 3 bases unmatched. CDR1 is LNHNV and CDR2 is YYDKDF in the germline V gene (reference sequence). The full variable domain, with the rest looked up from reference TRBV15 and TRBJ2-5, is DAMVIQNPRYQVTQFGKPVTLSCSQTLNHNVMYWYQQKSSQAPKLLFHYYDKDFNNEADTPDNFQSRRPNTSFCFLDIRSPGLGDTAMYLCATSRELAGETQYFGPGTRLLVL.

V usage is TRBV5-4 and J usage is TRBJ1-3; D is possibly TRBD1 (5 bases). Germline CDR1 SGHNT, CDR2 YYREEE (reference sequence). V gave up 4 bases and J gave up 4 bases, with 15 bases separating them. CDR3 length equals 15 residues. The chain's CDR3 is CASSQGGSPGNTIYF. CDR3 DNA: TGTGCCAGCAGCCAGGGCGGGAGTCCGGGAAACACCATATATTTT.

The gene calls are TRBV7-2 and TRBJ2-4; no clear D. The V gene's germline CDR1 is SGHTA and CDR2 FQGNSA. Trimming took 3 bases from V and 4 from J, leaving 7 bases between them. The CDR3 has 13 residues. The CDR3 loop is CASSLLGKNIQYF. The CDR3 coding sequence is TGTGCCAGCAGCTTGTTAGGGAAAAACATTCAGTACTTC.

V usage is TRBV2 and J usage is TRBJ2-5; the D is unclear. Trimming pared 7 bases from V and 0 bases from J, leaving 3 bases between. Germline assignment: CDR1 SNHLY and CDR2 FYNNEI. The CDR3 covers 11 residues. This CDR3 reads CASTYQETQYF. In DNA, the CDR3 is TGTGCCAGCACCTACCAAGAGACCCAGTACTTC.

The V and J genes are TRBV12-5 and TRBJ2-1; D not certain. CDR3 length: 12 amino acids. Germline V gives CDR1 LGHNT, CDR2 FRNRAP. Trimming cost V 6 bases and J 6 bases, with 9 bases left between them. CDR3 residues: CASGRHGNEQFF. The CDR3 DNA follows: TGTGCTAGTGGACGACACGGCAATGAGCAGTTCTTC.

This rearrangement joins TRBV27 to TRBJ1-2; 8 nucleotides line up with TRBD1. V gave up 3 bases and J gave up 8 bases; unmatched junction bases: 5. Germline assignment: CDR1 MNHEY and CDR2 SMNVEV (reference sequence). The CDR3 covers 13 residues. The CDR3 sequence is CASSFQGARGYTF. The CDR3 DNA sequence: TGTGCCAGCAGTTTTCAGGGGGCGCGGGGCTACACCTTC.

The chain recombines TRBV29-1 with TRBJ2-7; TRBD2 aligns across 10 bases. Germline V gene sequence: CDR1 SQVTM, CDR2 ANQGSEA. The CDR3 runs 14 residues. The V segment lost 6 bases and the J segment 3 bases; nucleotides outside the gene matches: 8. The CDR3 DNA reads as TGCAGCGTCCAGCGGGAGGGCGCGCTCTACGAGCAGTACTTC. It yields the protein CSVQREGALYEQYF.

The rearrangement joins TRBV28 to TRBJ1-1; D not resolved. This CDR3 spans 14 amino acids. Trimming stripped 3 bases from V and 1 base from J, with 9 bases between. Germline assignment: CDR1 MDHEN and CDR2 SYDVKM. The CDR3 nucleotides read TGTGCCAGCAGTTTTTTCCGGACGAACACTGAAGCTTTCTTT. It codes for CASSFFRTNTEAFF.

Written as DNA, the CDR3 is TGCGCCAGCAGCTTGAAGATGGCGACGGCGGGGGGTTCCTACGAGCAGTACTTC. It translates to CASSLKMATAGGSYEQYF. The chain carries TRBV5-1 and TRBJ2-7, with TRBD2 matching 8 bases. CDR3 length: 18 amino acids. Trimming at V came to 1 base and at J to 1 base, leaving 13 bases not matched to a gene. CDR1 and CDR2 from the germline V gene are SGHRS and YFSETQ.

V is TRBV11-3 and J is TRBJ2-3; the D is unclear. In germline, CDR1 is SGHNT, CDR2 YENEEA. The ends were cut back, 5 bases at V and 4 bases at J, with 7 bases in the middle. The CDR3 covers 12 residues. The CDR3 DNA is TGTGCCAGCAGCCGACACGCAGATACGCAGTATTTT. This gives the protein CASSRHADTQYF. The whole variable domain, remainder taken from reference TRBV11-3 and TRBJ2-3, is EAGVVQSPRYKIIEKKQPVAFWCNPISGHNTLYWYLQNLGQGPELLIRYENEEAVDDSQLPKDRFSAERLKGVDSTLKIQPAELGDSAVYLCASSRHADTQYFGPGTRLTVL.

The CDR3 DNA follows: TGCAGCGTTGCTATTAGACAGGGACAATATTACACCTTC. Protein: CSVAIRQGQYYTF. The chain is built from TRBV29-1 and TRBJ1-2, with TRBD1 matching over 7 bases. V trimming: 4 bases; J trimming: 11 bases; junction bases outside the gene matches: 13. CDR3 size: 13 residues. Germline V gene data show CDR1 as SQVTM and CDR2 as ANQGSEA.

The genes are TRBV19 and TRBJ1-1; maybe TRBD1 (6 bases). V lost 7 bases to trimming and J lost 6 bases, with 15 bases between them. Germline CDR1 reads LNHDA; CDR2 reads SQIVND (reference sequence). This CDR3 comprises 13 residues. In nucleotides, the CDR3 is TGTGCCAGTAACCCCCGAGACAGGCCTGAAGCTTTCTTT. Protein: CASNPRDRPEAFF. Filled out from reference TRBV19 and TRBJ1-1, the complete variable domain reads DGGITQSPKYLFRKEGQNVTLSCEQNLNHDAMYWYRQDPGQGLRLIYYSQIVNDFQKGDIAEGYSVSREKKESFPLTVTSAQKNPTAFYLCASNPRDRPEAFFGQGTRLTVV.

This clone was counted a single time. This same CDR3 is encoded by further DNA sequences in the sample. The gene calls are TRBV2 and TRBJ1-3; 7 nucleotides match TRBD1. Germline lookup yields CDR1 SNHLY and CDR2 FYNNEI. J gave up 0 bases and V 4 bases, and 0 bases lay outside the gene matches. CDR3 length equals 14 residues. The CDR3 protein is CASSGQGSGNTIYF. Here the CDR3 DNA reads TGTGCCAGCAGTGGACAGGGCTCTGGAAACACCATATATTTT. The full variable domain, rest sourced from reference TRBV2 and TRBJ1-3, is EPEVTQTPSHQVTQMGQEVILRCVPISNHLYFYWYRQILGQKVEFLVSFYNNEISEKSEIFDDQFSVERPDGSNFTLKIRSTKLEDSAMYFCASSGQGSGNTIYFGEGSWLTVV.

The V and J genes are TRBV5-1 and TRBJ1-1, with D maybe TRBD1 (5 bases). This CDR3 spans 14 amino acids. Trimming took off 4 bases at V and 3 bases at J, with 13 bases between the two ends. The germline gives CDR1 SGHRS, CDR2 YFSETQ. The CDR3 sequence is CASSPHRQYTEAFF. The CDR3 bases are TGCGCCAGCAGCCCGCACCGACAGTACACTGAAGCTTTCTTT.

The rearrangement joins TRBV4-3 to TRBJ2-6; D might be TRBD2 (6 bases). This CDR3 contains 17 residues. With 0 bases removed from V and 3 bases from J, the gap between germline ends came to 12 bases. The germline V gene has CDR1 LGHNA and CDR2 YSLEER. Here the CDR3 DNA reads TGCGCCAGCAGCCAAGAAGGGGCGGGGCATGGGGCCAACGTCCTGACTTTC. Protein sequence: CASSQEGAGHGANVLTF.

Only a few counts were recorded for this clone. This chain links TRBV4-3 with TRBJ2-2; the D is unclear. Per germline, CDR1 LGHNA and CDR2 YSLEER. V gave up 4 bases and J gave up 5 bases, with 17 bases separating them. The CDR3 runs 16 residues. The CDR3 reads CASSPQTLPRTGELFF. The CDR3 DNA is TGCGCCAGCAGCCCCCAGACCTTACCTCGAACCGGGGAGCTGTTTTTT.

This rearrangement joins TRBV11-3 to TRBJ1-1, with D uncertain. The CDR3 sequence is 12 residues long. The V gene lost 5 bases and the J gene lost 5 bases, with 9 bases spanning the gap. Per germline, CDR1 SGHNT and CDR2 YENEEA. The CDR3 nucleotides are TGTGCCAGCAGCCCAGAGATTACTGAAGCTTTCTTT. It is translated as CASSPEITEAFF.